The clone carrying this TCR beta chain showed up just once. What it binds is not known. This sample was included in a study of OX40 agonist ivuxolimab in advanced cancers. On the study more broadly: The dose of intravenous ivuxolimab that patients received every 2 weeks ranged from 0.01 to 10 mg/kg. Among those enrolled, mean age was about 62 years (range about 23 to 85) and 75% to 90% were male. Of the participants, 35% to 50% had some prior anti-PD-1, anti-PD-L1 or anti-CTLA-4 therapy, which was allowed. Regarding the study as a whole: Circulating CD4+ and CD8+ T cells showed clonal expansion by week 6 at 0.1 to 3.0 mg/kg.

Generated by immunoSEQ multiplex PCR, the TCRdb table keeps only in-frame clones and is missing some. The data contain 60,000 to 100,000 clones, approximately 92% of them seen just once; the ten biggest clones take up approximately 0.56%. CDR3 length: 12 residues. Germline V lookup: CDR1 MNHNY, CDR2 SVGAGI (reference sequence). The V gene end was trimmed by 5 bases and the J gene end by 3 bases; junction bases not matched to a gene: 0. This chain uses TRBV6-6 with TRBJ2-7; 8 bases are a match to TRBD1. This receptor was obtained from an adult with an advanced solid tumor such as melanoma, head and neck, liver or kidney cancer. The specimen comprised CD4+ or CD8+ T cells sorted from blood, sampled in a trial of the OX40 agonist ivuxolimab. The CDR3 reads CASSGQGYEQYF. CDR3 DNA: TGTGCCAGCAGTGGACAGGGCTACGAGCAGTACTTC.